One T cell receptor (beta chain) is described in this entry. This CDR3 comprises 16 residues. Trimming took off 5 bases at V and 0 bases at J, with 15 bases between the two ends. The germline V gene encodes CDR1 SGHAT and CDR2 FQNNGV. This record comes from a study of shared T cell receptors in the human thymus. TCRdb's copy holds only in-frame clones and misses some; the assay was immunoSEQ multiplex PCR. The data hold 500,000 to 850,000 clones, with more than 75% observed a single time. These data also featured in a second study, about human thymus T cells. That paper states: Healthy Finnish infants undergoing corrective surgery for congenital heart defects provided the donor material. Resected material from corrective heart surgery provided the thymus tissue analysed. Thymic and blood repertoires showed apparently biased V and J gene usage. Thymic repertoires from unrelated individuals overlapped highly, related research reported.

Sequencing used thymocytes. The TCR comes from a boy in the first two years of life with a congenital heart defect. The genes are TRBV11-2 and TRBJ2-3; no clear D. The CDR3 spells CASSRQYQTSTDTQYF. Written as DNA, the CDR3 is TGTGCCAGCAGCCGCCAGTATCAGACTAGCACAGATACGCAGTATTTT.